These 16 T cell receptor beta chains came from one sample sequenced in a study of blood T cell repertoires in COVID-19. Method: immunoSEQ multiplex PCR; TCRdb's copy keeps in-frame clones and lacks some. The sample gives some 150,000 clones, around 86% of which show up once; approximately 40% is in the top ten. Material for sequencing was peripheral blood. These TCRs come from a man in his forties or fifties who had recovered from COVID-19.

The chain couples TRBV4-3 to TRBJ2-1; 8 bases align to TRBD1. Germline V gene sequence: CDR1 LGHNA, CDR2 YSLEER. Losses at the gene ends were 1 base for V and 5 bases for J; bases not matched to a gene: 4. This CDR3 contains 15 residues. The CDR3 region is CASSQGTGTDNEQFF. As DNA, the CDR3 is TGCGCCAGCAGCCAAGGGACAGGGACGGACAATGAGCAGTTCTTC.

This clone was counted only a few times. The genes are TRBV19 and TRBJ1-5, with 9 positions matching TRBD1. The CDR3 sequence is 14 residues long. V dropped 5 bases and J dropped 10; count of bases not matched to a gene: 9. Germline-derived CDR1 and CDR2 are LNHDA and SQIVND (reference sequence). CDR3 loop: CASSSKGQGLPQHF. The CDR3 DNA reads as TGTGCCAGTAGTTCCAAGGGACAGGGCCTACCCCAGCATTTT.

V and J are TRBV9 and TRBJ2-1, with TRBD1 matching 7 bases. The CDR3 is 16 amino acids. The germline gives CDR1 SGDLS, CDR2 YYNGEE. Losses at the gene ends were 3 bases for V and 7 bases for J; bases not matched to a gene: 13. The CDR3 nucleotides read TGTGCCAGCAGCGCTCCCGACAGGGCGATTGGGAATGAGCAGTTCTTC. The encoded protein is CASSAPDRAIGNEQFF.

The V call is TRBV7-8, the J call TRBJ1-3; maybe TRBD1 (6 bases). The CDR3 is 16 amino acids. Germline V lookup: CDR1 SGHVS, CDR2 FQNEAQ. V lost 5 bases to trimming and J lost 5 bases, with 19 bases between them. The CDR3 sequence: CASSGPWGGGRNTIYF. The CDR3 DNA reads as TGTGCCAGCAGCGGGCCCTGGGGAGGGGGTAGAAACACCATATATTTT.

The chain is built from TRBV7-2 and TRBJ1-6, with 8 bases aligning to TRBD1. With 6 bases clipped from V and 8 bases from J, the junction kept 12 bases outside the gene matches. Germline CDR1 SGHTA, CDR2 FQGNSA. The CDR3 loop spans 16 amino acids. CDR3 bases: TGTGCCAGCAGTAAAACGACAGGGGCCAGGGATTCACCCCTCCACTTT. Its protein product is CASSKTTGARDSPLHF.

V and J are TRBV4-3 and TRBJ1-6, with 7 bases that match TRBD1. The CDR3 totals 15 residues. V dropped 3 bases and J dropped 9; count of bases not matched to a gene: 8. Per germline, CDR1 LGHNA and CDR2 YSLEER. CDR3 in amino acids: CASSQDRYEGSPLHF. CDR3 bases: TGCGCCAGCAGCCAGGACAGGTACGAGGGTTCACCCCTCCACTTT.

The chain uses TRBV7-3 and TRBJ2-1, with TRBD2 as a possible D gene (6 bases). CDR1 and CDR2 (germline): SGHTA, FQGTGA. V dropped 3 bases and J dropped 4 bases, with 10 bases sitting between them. The CDR3 contains 14 residues. CDR3 DNA sequence: TGTGCCAGCAGCTTCTCTCGGGAGTACAATGAGCAGTTCTTC. It yields the protein CASSFSREYNEQFF.

This clone was seen only a few times. V is TRBV5-1 and J is TRBJ1-3; 7 nucleotides match TRBD1. CDR1 is SGHRS and CDR2 is YFSETQ in the germline V gene. The CDR3 loop spans 17 amino acids. The J segment lost 0 bases and the V segment lost 4 bases, leaving 10 bases of the junction unmatched. CDR3 in DNA: TGCGCCAGCAGCACCACCCTACAGGGGACCTCTGGAAACACCATATATTTT. As protein: CASSTTLQGTSGNTIYF.

The CDR3 bases are TGTGCCAGCAGGCGGACTAGCGGGGGGGCCGAGAACGAGCAGTACTTC. Encoded protein: CASRRTSGGAENEQYF. The V call is TRBV11-3, the J call TRBJ2-7; 15 bases fit TRBD2. The V and J ends lost 6 bases and 5 bases, in that order; junction bases with no gene match: 8. The germline CDR1 and CDR2 sequences are SGHNT and YENEEA. CDR3 size: 16 residues.

This chain joins TRBV18 and TRBJ1-2, with TRBD1 as a possible D gene (5 bases). Germline values: CDR1 KGHSH, CDR2 LQKENI. CDR3 length equals 16 residues. V was clipped by 0 bases and J by 4 bases, with 15 bases between them. The DNA of the CDR3 is TGTGCCAGCTCACCACCGGCTCGACGGGGGACCTATGGCTACACCTTC. Protein product: CASSPPARRGTYGYTF.

The chain uses TRBV7-6 and TRBJ2-3; 11 bases match TRBD2. With 4 bases clipped from V and 2 bases from J, the junction kept 5 bases outside the gene matches. The CDR3 is 16 amino acids. CDR1 is SGHVS, CDR2 FNYEAQ, per germline. The CDR3 here is CASSSLTSGATDTQYF. The CDR3 DNA reads TGTGCCAGCAGCTCTCTGACTAGCGGGGCCACAGATACGCAGTATTTT.

V is TRBV3-1 (or the pseudogene TRBV3-2) and J is TRBJ1-1; 8 bases map to TRBD1. Per germline, CDR1 LGHDT and CDR2 YNNKEL (reference sequence). The CDR3 runs 15 residues. V was clipped by 1 base and J by 1 base; unmatched bases: 2. The CDR3 is CASSQATGGNTEAFF. The CDR3 DNA is TGTGCCAGCAGCCAAGCAACAGGGGGGAACACTGAAGCTTTCTTT.

The rearrangement joins TRBV14 to TRBJ1-2; 7 nucleotides line up with TRBD1. The length of the CDR3 is 15 residues. The germline gives CDR1 SGHDN, CDR2 FVKESK. J gave up 1 base and V 3 bases, and 5 bases lay outside the gene matches. In nucleotides, the CDR3 is TGTGCCAGCAGCCAGACAGGGAAACTTAACTATGGCTACACCTTC. Translation gives CASSQTGKLNYGYTF. Supplemented by reference TRBV14 and TRBJ1-2, the full variable domain reads EAGVTQFPSHSVIEKGQTVTLRCDPISGHDNLYWYRRVMGKEIKFLLHFVKESKQDESGMPNNRFLAERTGGTYSTLKVQPAELEDSGVYFCASSQTGKLNYGYTFGSGTRLTVV.

The chain has TRBV4-3 and TRBJ1-4; D ambiguous. The CDR3 contains 14 residues. Trimming cost V 3 bases and J 0 bases, with 5 bases left between them. The germline CDR1 and CDR2 sequences are LGHNA and YSLEER. Written as DNA, the CDR3 is TGCGCCAGCAGCCACCTTGCAACTAATGAAAAACTGTTTTTT. This encodes CASSHLATNEKLFF.

The rearrangement uses TRBV18 and TRBJ1-5; TRBD1 matches at 9 bases. CDR3 size: 14 residues. Germline loops: CDR1 KGHSH, CDR2 LQKENI. The V segment lost 6 bases and the J segment 5 bases; nucleotides outside the gene matches: 5. CDR3 loop: CASSPTGGDQPQHF. CDR3 nucleotide sequence: TGTGCCAGCTCGCCTACAGGGGGCGATCAGCCCCAGCATTTT.

The V and J genes are TRBV19 and TRBJ2-5; D is unresolved. CDR3 length equals 15 residues. The germline gives CDR1 LNHDA, CDR2 SQIVND (reference sequence). The germline V and J ends were trimmed by 2 bases and 0 bases, with 10 bases remaining between them. CDR3 loop: CASSITGFNQETQYF. CDR3 DNA: TGTGCCAGTAGTATAACCGGGTTTAACCAAGAGACCCAGTACTTC.